One sample yielded the 28 T cell receptor beta chains listed below, sequenced in a study of T-cell reconstitution after alpha-beta-depleted transplantation in children. The authors prepared the TCRbeta library with unique molecular identifiers. MiXCR, run by TCRdb on the PCR reads, gives a single entry per CDR3 protein. The repertoire includes hundreds of thousands of distinct CDR3 sequences, over 15% of them detected once, and 1.1% sits in the top ten. Specimen: PBMCs from the stem cell graft donor, collected from the stem cell graft. These receptor sequences come from a human donor who donated a stem cell graft to a child with acute myeloid leukemia.

This clonotype was observed a few times. The chain recombines TRBV5-6 with TRBJ1-2, with 8 nucleotides matching TRBD1. Germline V CDR1 and CDR2: SGHDT, YYEEEE. The CDR3 is made up of 15 amino acids. V shed 0 bases, J shed 2 bases, and the junction held 3 bases outside the gene matches. The CDR3 nucleotides are TGTGCCAGCAGCTTGGCGGACAGGGTCAACTATGGCTACACCTTC. Residues: CASSLADRVNYGYTF.

This clonotype was detected a few times. J is TRBJ2-7 and V is TRBV29-1; D is tentatively TRBD1 or TRBD2 (5 bases each). The germline V and J ends were trimmed by 3 bases and 3 bases, with 12 bases remaining between them. There are 13 residues in the CDR3. Germline CDR1 reads SQVTM; CDR2 reads ANQGSEA. The CDR3 region is CSVDLGTNYEQYF. The DNA of the CDR3 is TGCAGCGTTGACCTCGGGACCAACTACGAGCAGTACTTC.

This chain connects TRBV9 to TRBJ2-7; 9 bases fit TRBD2. Losses at the gene ends were 3 bases for V and 5 bases for J; bases not matched to a gene: 6. The CDR3 covers 14 residues. Germline loops: CDR1 SGDLS, CDR2 YYNGEE. The CDR3 DNA is TGTGCCAGCAGCGCTTCAAGCGGGGGGAACGAGCAGTACTTC. Translation: CASSASSGGNEQYF.

This clonotype was recorded many times. The chain joins TRBV10-3 to TRBJ2-5; TRBD1 matches 8 bases. Trimming cost V 3 bases and J 6 bases; bases outside gene matches: 9. Germline V gene data show CDR1 as ENHRY and CDR2 as SYGVKD. CDR3 length: 15 residues. The CDR3, as DNA: TGTGCCATCAGTGACCCCGGACAGGGCGGGAAGACCCAGTACTTC. This gives the protein CAISDPGQGGKTQYF.

This chain joins TRBV7-9 and TRBJ1-1; D is unresolved. The CDR3 spans 12 residues. V was trimmed by 5 bases and J by 10 bases, leaving 14 bases between them. CDR1 SEHNR and CDR2 FQNEAQ come from the germline V gene (reference sequence). CDR3 nucleotides: TGTGCCAGCAGCCCTGGACCCAGCGCAGCTTTCTTT. Amino acid sequence: CASSPGPSAAFF.

The chain recombines TRBV30 with TRBJ1-1; tentative D call: TRBD1 (5 bases). Per germline, CDR1 GTSNPN and CDR2 SVGIG (reference sequence). Trimming stripped 4 bases from V and 2 bases from J, with 14 bases between. The CDR3 covers 14 residues. The CDR3 nucleotides read TGTGCCTGGAACACAGGACCATTTAACACTGAAGCTTTCTTT. Protein product: CAWNTGPFNTEAFF.

In this sample, this clonotype turned up many times. CDR3 in amino acids: CASSSNSQGFDEQFF. DNA for the CDR3: TGCGCCAGCAGCTCGAATTCACAGGGATTCGATGAGCAGTTCTTC. This chain joins TRBV5-1 and TRBJ2-1; D may be TRBD1 (6 bases). The length of the CDR3 is 15 residues. Deletions cut 3 bases from V and 8 bases from J, with 18 bases between. Germline V lookup: CDR1 SGHRS, CDR2 YFSETQ.

In its sample, this clonotype was seen many times. This chain uses TRBV6-5 with TRBJ1-1; D unclear. Trimming removed 6 bases from V and 6 bases from J, with 11 bases in between. This CDR3 comprises 12 residues. Looked up from germline, CDR1 is MNHEY and CDR2 is SVGAGI. Here the CDR3 reads CASSTQGAEAFF. The CDR3 nucleotides read TGTGCCAGCAGCACACAAGGCGCTGAAGCTTTCTTT.

This chain uses TRBV12-3 or TRBV12-4 with TRBJ2-7; no clear D gene. The V end was cut by 4 bases, the J end by 5 bases, with 6 bases between. The CDR3 is 11 residues long. CDR3 bases: TGTGCCAGCAGTTCTCGGAACGAGCAGTACTTC. This translates into CASSSRNEQYF.

The sample holds many counts of this clonotype. For the CDR3, the DNA is TGCAGCGTTGTGGGACCAGCCTACAATGAGCAGTTCTTC. Translation: CSVVGPAYNEQFF. The genes are TRBV29-1 and TRBJ2-1; D may match TRBD1 or TRBD2 (5 bases each). Trimming took off 4 bases at V and 2 bases at J, with 9 bases between the two ends. Germline assignment: CDR1 SQVTM and CDR2 ANQGSEA. CDR3 length equals 13 residues.

The CDR3 nucleotides are TGCGCCAGCAGCTTACGGGTCTCGGACAGGGATGGCTACACCTTC. This translates into CASSLRVSDRDGYTF. The gene calls are TRBV5-1 and TRBJ1-2; 8 bases agree with TRBD1. The CDR3 runs 15 residues. Germline CDR1 is SGHRS and CDR2 is YFSETQ. The V gene end was trimmed by 2 bases and the J gene end by 6 bases; junction bases not matched to a gene: 9.

The J gene is TRBJ2-1, the V gene TRBV20-1; a possible D gene is TRBD2 (6 bases). The V and J ends lost 4 bases and 7 bases respectively, with 17 bases between them. This CDR3 is built from 14 residues. Germline loops: CDR1 DFQATT, CDR2 SNEGSKA (reference sequence). For the CDR3, the DNA is TGCAGTGCTACTTCTAGCGTAAAGGGTAATGAGCAGTTCTTC. Its protein product is CSATSSVKGNEQFF.

At least ten counts were recorded for this clonotype. The V gene is TRBV20-1, the J gene TRBJ2-3; D gene uncertain. This CDR3 is built from 11 residues. CDR1 is DFQATT, CDR2 SNEGSKA, per germline (reference sequence). V was trimmed by 1 base and J by 7 bases, leaving 6 bases between them. In nucleotides, the CDR3 is TGCAGTGCTAGAGTTGGCCATACGCAGTATTTT. It encodes CSARVGHTQYF.

This clonotype was counted only a few times. The chain combines TRBV12-3 or TRBV12-4 with TRBJ2-7, with 9 bases that match TRBD1. The CDR3 is 15 amino acids. Unmatched junction bases numbered 9, after V lost 5 bases and J lost 4 bases. CDR3 amino acids: CASSRRGQGGYEQYF. Here the CDR3 DNA reads TGTGCCAGCAGTCGTAGGGGACAGGGTGGGTACGAGCAGTACTTC.

This clonotype was found a few times. The V gene is TRBV5-1, the J gene TRBJ2-2; D gene ambiguous. The V gene's germline CDR1 is SGHRS and CDR2 YFSETQ. Trimming left V 3 bases short and J 4 bases short, with 7 bases between. CDR3 size: 13 residues. In DNA form, the CDR3 reads TGCGCCAGCAGCTCGGACCCCACCGGGGAGCTGTTTTTT. Amino acids: CASSSDPTGELFF.

This rearrangement joins TRBV30 to TRBJ1-1, with D unresolved. V dropped 4 bases and J dropped 0 bases, with 9 bases sitting between them. CDR3 size: 13 residues. From germline, CDR1 is GTSNPN and CDR2 SVGIG (reference sequence). CDR3: CAWTRTMNTEAFF. As DNA, the CDR3 is TGTGCCTGGACAAGGACCATGAACACTGAAGCTTTCTTT.

This clonotype was seen ten or more times. The gene calls are TRBV5-6 and TRBJ2-7; D is unresolved. This CDR3 comprises 14 residues. V gave up 2 bases and J gave up 4 bases, with 13 bases separating them. Germline CDR1 SGHDT, CDR2 YYEEEE. Here the CDR3 DNA reads TGTGCCAGCAGCTTATTAGGACGGTTGTACGAGCAGTACGTC. This translates into CASSLLGRLYEQYV.

This sequence joins TRBV7-2 and TRBJ2-3; 10 bases fit TRBD2. The CDR3 totals 16 residues. Germline V CDR1 and CDR2: SGHTA, FQGNSA. Unmatched junction bases numbered 7, after V lost 2 bases and J lost 5 bases. The CDR3 DNA reads as TGTGCCAGCAGCTTAATGGGACTAGCGACGAAAGATACGCAGTATTTT. The encoded protein is CASSLMGLATKDTQYF. Drawing the rest from reference TRBV7-2 and TRBJ2-3, the complete variable domain is GAGVSQSPSNKVTEKGKDVELRCDPISGHTALYWYRQSLGQGLEFLIYFQGNSAPDKSGLPSDRFSAERTGGSVSTLTIQRTQQEDSAVYLCASSLMGLATKDTQYFGPGTRLTVL.

This clonotype was detected a few times. The chain employs TRBV24-1 and TRBJ2-7, with D maybe TRBD2 (6 bases). V was pared by 5 bases and J by 1 base, with 8 bases between. Looked up from germline, CDR1 is KGHDR and CDR2 is SFDVKD. The CDR3 runs 13 residues. In DNA, the CDR3 is TGTGCCACCAGTGTGGAGGGGTCCTACGAGCAGTACTTC. It translates to CATSVEGSYEQYF.

This clonotype was counted only a few times. This chain links TRBV12-3 or TRBV12-4 with TRBJ2-2; TRBD2 is a possible D gene (7 bases). Trimming cost V 7 bases and J 7 bases, with 16 bases left between them. The CDR3 sequence is 14 residues long. CDR3 region: CASTDSGGDGELFF. The CDR3 bases are TGTGCCAGCACTGATTCGGGGGGCGACGGGGAGCTGTTTTTT.

This clonotype showed up many times. The chain has TRBV20-1 and TRBJ2-7; 7 nucleotides align to TRBD1. Germline lookup yields CDR1 DFQATT and CDR2 SNEGSKA (reference sequence). Trimming took 0 bases from V and 8 from J; bases not matched to a gene: 4. The CDR3 is made up of 12 amino acids. CDR3 amino acids: CSAREGGAKQYV. CDR3 in DNA: TGCAGTGCTAGAGAAGGGGGCGCAAAGCAGTACGTC.

This clonotype was seen just once. The V call is TRBV7-2, the J call TRBJ1-4; D is ambiguous. The V and J ends lost 5 bases and 8 bases respectively, with 15 bases between them. This CDR3 spans 14 amino acids. CDR1 SGHTA and CDR2 FQGNSA come from the germline V gene. This CDR3 is CASSNDRLGEKLFF. CDR3 sequence (DNA): TGTGCCAGCAGCAACGACCGCCTGGGGGAAAAACTGTTTTTT.

This clonotype was seen many times. The rearrangement links TRBV20-1 to TRBJ1-4; weak D call: TRBD1 (6 bases). CDR1 and CDR2 (germline): DFQATT, SNEGSKA (reference sequence). The CDR3 has 15 residues. Trimming took off 6 bases at V and 8 bases at J, with 22 bases between the two ends. Written as DNA, the CDR3 is TGCAGTGCCATGTCGTACCGGGACAATAACGAAAAACTGTTTTTT. Its protein is CSAMSYRDNNEKLFF.

This clonotype was seen repeatedly, ten times or more. V and J are TRBV5-6 and TRBJ1-6, with D uncertain. From germline, CDR1 is SGHDT and CDR2 YYEEEE. The CDR3 extends over 12 amino acids. Trimming removed 1 base from V and 10 bases from J, with 6 bases in between. The CDR3 coding sequence is TGTGCCAGCAGCTTGAGGTGGTCACCCCTCCACTTT. This gives the protein CASSLRWSPLHF.

This clonotype was found a few times. The V and J genes are TRBV7-6 and TRBJ2-3; 11 positions match TRBD1. Germline CDR1 is SGHVS and CDR2 is FNYEAQ. V trimming: 3 bases; J trimming: 4 bases; junction bases outside the gene matches: 3. This CDR3 contains 15 residues. CDR3: CASSFWGQGADTQYF. As DNA, the CDR3 is TGTGCCAGCAGCTTTTGGGGACAGGGGGCAGATACGCAGTATTTT.

This clonotype was seen many times. The J gene is TRBJ1-1, the V gene TRBV20-1; no definite D call. Trimming left V 0 bases short and J 1 base short, with 9 bases between. CDR3 length: 14 residues. The germline V gene has CDR1 DFQATT and CDR2 SNEGSKA (reference sequence). CDR3 region: CSAREGRTNTEAFF. CDR3 DNA sequence: TGCAGTGCTAGAGAGGGCAGGACGAACACTGAAGCTTTCTTT.

V is TRBV30 and J is TRBJ1-5; TRBD1 aligns across 8 bases. This CDR3 spans 13 amino acids. The germline V gene has CDR1 GTSNPN and CDR2 SVGIG (reference sequence). V shed 8 bases, J shed 1 base, and the junction held 4 bases outside the gene matches. The CDR3 spells CAARTGSNQPQHF. CDR3 sequence (DNA): TGTGCCGCCCGGACAGGGAGCAATCAGCCCCAGCATTTT.

This clonotype came up many times. CDR3 sequence: CAHSPGRGIYGYTF. CDR3 bases: TGTGCCCACTCGCCGGGTAGGGGGATTTATGGCTACACCTTC. This chain connects TRBV10-3 to TRBJ1-2; perhaps TRBD1 as D (6 bases). This CDR3 spans 14 amino acids. Trimming shortened V by 11 bases and J by 5 bases, and 21 bases separated the two germline ends. Per germline, CDR1 ENHRY and CDR2 SYGVKD.